This T cell receptor (beta chain) was captured in a study of blood T cells in healthy people across ages. This clonotype was detected ten times or more. The antigen remains undetermined. This CDR3 has 15 residues. V lost 3 bases, J lost 6 bases, and 10 bases stayed unmatched. Germline V gene lookup returns CDR1 LGHNA and CDR2 YNFKEQ. General study findings and limits: Older individuals had lower TCR beta diversity per million T cells (the decline was roughly linear). Any changes in expanded clonotypes were possibly confounded, as donor CMV status remained unknown.

A sample-barcoded 5' primer and a J-beta primer mix were used in a second PCR of about 7 to 12 cycles. A tag from a template-switch adaptor with 12 random nucleotides marked each cDNA molecule. TCRdb analysed the 5' RACE reads with MiXCR anew, one entry per CDR3 protein. The repertoire includes roughly 900,000 distinct CDR3 sequences, around 30% of them detected once, and 17% sits in the top ten. Material for sequencing was blood. This TCR derives from a woman of 80 years or more in good health. The chain recombines TRBV4-2 with TRBJ1-2, with TRBD1 matching over 7 bases. The CDR3 here is CASSQAPDRLDGYTF. For the CDR3, the DNA is TGTGCCAGCAGCCAGGCTCCGGACAGGCTCGATGGCTACACCTTC.